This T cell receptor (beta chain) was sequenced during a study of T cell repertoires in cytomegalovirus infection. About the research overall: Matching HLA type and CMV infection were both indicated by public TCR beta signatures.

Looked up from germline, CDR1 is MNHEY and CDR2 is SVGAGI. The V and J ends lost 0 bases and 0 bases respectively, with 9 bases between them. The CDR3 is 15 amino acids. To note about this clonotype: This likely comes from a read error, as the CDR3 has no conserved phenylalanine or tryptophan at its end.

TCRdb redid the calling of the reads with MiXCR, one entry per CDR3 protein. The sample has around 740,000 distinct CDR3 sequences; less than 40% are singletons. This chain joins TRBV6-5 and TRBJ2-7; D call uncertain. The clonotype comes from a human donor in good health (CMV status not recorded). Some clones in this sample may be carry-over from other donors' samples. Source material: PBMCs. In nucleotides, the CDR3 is TGTGCCAGCAGTTACTCGACCGCCCCCTCCTACGAGCAGTACTTA. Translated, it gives CASSYSTAPSYEQYL.